This paragraph reports one TCR beta chain. This sample is part of a study of lymphopenia after photon versus proton radiotherapy. Produced via immunoSEQ multiplex PCR; TCRdb's table is partial and in-frame only. The repertoire consists of nearly 25,000 clones, with 70% to 85% occurring once and the leading ten covering around 20%. This CDR3 is built from 15 residues. Germline V lookup: CDR1 SGHDN, CDR2 FVKESK. V shed 0 bases and J shed 7 bases, with 13 bases lying between them. V usage is TRBV14 and J usage is TRBJ2-1; unclear D gene. The clonotype comes from a woman in her seventies with pancreatic cancer. The sample was peripheral blood, taken from a patient treated with proton-based radiotherapy. The DNA of the CDR3 is TGTGCCAGCAGCCAAGATTGGAAGTCAGGTAATGAGCAGTTCTTC. As protein: CASSQDWKSGNEQFF.